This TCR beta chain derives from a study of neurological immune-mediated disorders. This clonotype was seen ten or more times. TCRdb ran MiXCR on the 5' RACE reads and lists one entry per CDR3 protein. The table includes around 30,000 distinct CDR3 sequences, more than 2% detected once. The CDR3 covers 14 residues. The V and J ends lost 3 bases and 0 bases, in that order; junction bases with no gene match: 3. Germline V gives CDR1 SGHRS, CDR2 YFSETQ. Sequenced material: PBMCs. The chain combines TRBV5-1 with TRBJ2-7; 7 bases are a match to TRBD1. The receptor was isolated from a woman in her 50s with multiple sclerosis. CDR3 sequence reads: CASSWGQSSYEQYF. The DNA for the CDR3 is TGCGCCAGCAGCTGGGGACAGTCCTCCTACGAGCAGTACTTC.